One and the same sample provided the 16 T cell receptor beta chains below, sequenced in a study of cytomegalovirus exposure and HLA in healthy donors. The PCR used 60 Vbeta and 13 Jbeta primers. TCRdb's table, derived via immunoSEQ multiplex PCR, lists solely in-frame clones and lacks some. The repertoire holds 60,000 to 100,000 clones, with about 79% as singletons. Sequencing was performed on PBMCs. These receptors were collected from a man aged 35 to 55 in good health and CMV-seronegative.

The CDR3 spells CASRSLCRDNTPEYGYTF. CDR3 DNA sequence: TGTGCAAGTCGCTCATTATGCCGGGACAACACCCCGGAATATGGCTACACCTTC. The gene calls are TRBV12-2 and TRBJ1-2; the table's D call TRBD1 went unverified against the DNA. TRBV12-2 constitutes a pseudogene. CDR3 length: 18 residues.

The table lists this clone with a few counts. The chain couples TRBV6-4 to TRBJ2-1, with TRBD1 as a possible D gene (5 bases). Per germline, CDR1 MRHNA and CDR2 SNTAGT. With 0 bases removed from V and 5 bases from J, the gap between germline ends came to 5 bases. The CDR3 extends over 13 amino acids. As DNA, the CDR3 is TGTGCCAGCAGTGACTCGGACAACAATGAGCAGTTCTTC. Its protein product is CASSDSDNNEQFF.

This chain uses TRBV7-3 with TRBJ2-1; 11 nucleotides line up with TRBD2. The CDR3 is 15 amino acids. The germline gives CDR1 SGHTA, CDR2 FQGTGA. V was clipped by 6 bases and J by 7 bases; unmatched bases: 8. The CDR3 DNA is TGTGCCAGCAGTTCAACTAGCGGGAGTTGGAATGAGCAGTTCTTC. Translated: CASSSTSGSWNEQFF. The full variable domain, its missing parts supplied by reference TRBV7-3 and TRBJ2-1, is GAGVSQTPSNKVTEKGKYVELRCDPISGHTALYWYRQSLGQGPEFLIYFQGTGAADDSGLPNDRFFAVRPEGSVSTLKIQRTERGDSAVYLCASSSTSGSWNEQFFGPGTRLTVL.

The chain uses TRBV21-1 and TRBJ2-6; TRBD1 is the table's D call, not checked against the DNA. TRBV21-1 corresponds to a pseudogene. The CDR3 totals 17 residues. CDR3 residues: CASSRQNPSSGANVLTF. The CDR3 DNA sequence: TGTGCCAGCAGCAGACAGAATCCGTCCTCTGGGGCCAACGTCCTGACTTTC.

The DNA of the CDR3 is TGTGCCAGCAGCTTAAGCGGGCCGAACACTGAAGCTTTCTTT. Protein: CASSLSGPNTEAFF. The rearrangement joins TRBV7-3 to TRBJ1-1, with no clear D. Trimming shortened V by 1 base and J by 1 base, and 7 bases separated the two germline ends. CDR3 length: 14 residues. Germline CDR1 is SGHTA and CDR2 is FQGTGA.

The V call is TRBV5-5, the J call TRBJ2-6; D remains unclear. Germline lookup yields CDR1 SGHKS and CDR2 YYEKEE (reference sequence). The CDR3 runs 16 residues. V was trimmed by 7 bases and J by 0 bases, leaving 14 bases between them. In DNA, the CDR3 is TGTGCCAGCTACCCTTATGAGTTCTCTGGGGCCAACGTCCTGACTTTC. This sequence encodes CASYPYEFSGANVLTF.

This clone was picked up one time. The rearrangement uses TRBV18 and TRBJ1-2; no reliable D call. Trimming took 0 bases from V and 0 from J, leaving 8 bases between them. CDR1 and CDR2 (germline): KGHSH, LQKENI. The CDR3 runs to 15 residues. The CDR3 DNA reads as TGTGCCAGCTCACCACCGAGCATTTCTAACTATGGCTACACCTTC. Translating it yields CASSPPSISNYGYTF.

This chain connects TRBV7-9 to TRBJ1-1, with a possible D match to TRBD1 (5 bases). CDR3 length: 13 residues. Trimming took 3 bases from V and 9 from J, leaving 14 bases between them. Germline CDR1 is SEHNR and CDR2 is FQNEAQ (reference sequence). This CDR3 reads CASSFSFREKAFF. Here the CDR3 DNA reads TGTGCCAGCAGCTTTAGCTTCAGGGAAAAAGCTTTCTTT.

The genes are TRBV19 and TRBJ1-3; D might be TRBD1 (6 bases). Trimming shortened V by 3 bases and J by 3 bases, and 15 bases separated the two germline ends. This CDR3 comprises 16 residues. CDR1 LNHDA and CDR2 SQIVND come from the germline V gene (reference sequence). CDR3 in DNA: TGTGCCAGTAGTATGGTTCGGGCAGGGGTTGGAAACACCATATATTTT. Translated: CASSMVRAGVGNTIYF. Supplemented by reference TRBV19 and TRBJ1-3, the full variable domain reads DGGITQSPKYLFRKEGQNVTLSCEQNLNHDAMYWYRQDPGQGLRLIYYSQIVNDFQKGDIAEGYSVSREKKESFPLTVTSAQKNPTAFYLCASSMVRAGVGNTIYFGEGSWLTVV.

The chain joins TRBV4-2 to TRBJ2-1; TRBD2 aligns across 8 bases. Germline loops: CDR1 LGHNA, CDR2 YNFKEQ. Unmatched junction bases numbered 10, after V lost 0 bases and J lost 9 bases. This CDR3 is 16 amino acids long. The DNA of the CDR3 is TGTGCCAGCAGCCAAGATTGGCGGTCGGGAGGGAGTGAGCAGTTCTTC. The encoded protein is CASSQDWRSGGSEQFF.

The rearrangement uses TRBV6-5 and TRBJ2-3; D is unresolved. The germline V gene has CDR1 MNHEY and CDR2 SVGAGI. Between the trimmed V and J ends, which lost 3 bases and 6 bases, there was a span of 13 bases. The CDR3 runs to 14 residues. CDR3 nucleotide sequence: TGTGCCAGCAGTTATTTAAGTGCGATGGATACGCAGTATTTT. It specifies CASSYLSAMDTQYF.

J is TRBJ2-2 and V is TRBV9; TRBD2 matches at 7 bases. V lost 0 bases and J lost 0; bases outside the gene matches: 2. CDR1 and CDR2 (germline): SGDLS, YYNGEE. There are 16 residues in the CDR3. CDR3: CASSVEGTTNTGELFF. The CDR3 nucleotides read TGTGCCAGCAGCGTAGAAGGGACTACGAACACCGGGGAGCTGTTTTTT. Filled out from reference TRBV9 and TRBJ2-2, the complete variable domain reads DSGVTQTPKHLITATGQRVTLRCSPRSGDLSVYWYQQSLDQGLQFLIQYYNGEERAKGNILERFSAQQFPDLHSELNLSSLELGDSALYFCASSVEGTTNTGELFFGEGSRLTVL.

The rearrangement uses TRBV7-2 and TRBJ2-1; no definite D call. CDR1 is SGHTA and CDR2 is FQGNSA in the germline V gene. The CDR3 loop spans 16 amino acids. V was shortened by 2 bases and J by 5 bases, with 16 bases between the two germline ends. The CDR3 DNA reads as TGTGCCAGCAGCTTATGGCACACATCCAATCACAATGAGCAGTTCTTC. Protein sequence: CASSLWHTSNHNEQFF.

This chain links TRBV7-2 with TRBJ2-2, with 8 nucleotides matching TRBD2. V was clipped by 4 bases and J by 4 bases; unmatched bases: 2. The germline V gene encodes CDR1 SGHTA and CDR2 FQGNSA. The CDR3 runs 14 residues. CDR3 nucleotides: TGTGCCAGCAGCTATAGCGGGGTCACCGGGGAGCTGTTTTTT. Protein product: CASSYSGVTGELFF.

This chain joins TRBV6-6 and TRBJ2-1; TRBD1 agrees at 9 bases. The CDR3 contains 14 residues. The V gene's germline CDR1 is MNHNY and CDR2 SVGAGI (reference sequence). V gave up 6 bases and J gave up 8 bases; unmatched junction bases: 8. CDR3 bases: TGTGCCAGCAGCCACTCGGACAGGGGCGATGAGCAGTTCTTC. Its protein product is CASSHSDRGDEQFF.

The chain has TRBV6-5 and TRBJ1-2; 7 nucleotides align to TRBD1. Unmatched junction bases numbered 7, after V lost 6 bases and J lost 6 bases. In germline, CDR1 is MNHEY, CDR2 SVGAGI. This CDR3 comprises 13 residues. For the CDR3, the DNA is TGTGCCAGCAGAAGGGACAGCCTCGATGGCTACACCTTC. It codes for CASRRDSLDGYTF.